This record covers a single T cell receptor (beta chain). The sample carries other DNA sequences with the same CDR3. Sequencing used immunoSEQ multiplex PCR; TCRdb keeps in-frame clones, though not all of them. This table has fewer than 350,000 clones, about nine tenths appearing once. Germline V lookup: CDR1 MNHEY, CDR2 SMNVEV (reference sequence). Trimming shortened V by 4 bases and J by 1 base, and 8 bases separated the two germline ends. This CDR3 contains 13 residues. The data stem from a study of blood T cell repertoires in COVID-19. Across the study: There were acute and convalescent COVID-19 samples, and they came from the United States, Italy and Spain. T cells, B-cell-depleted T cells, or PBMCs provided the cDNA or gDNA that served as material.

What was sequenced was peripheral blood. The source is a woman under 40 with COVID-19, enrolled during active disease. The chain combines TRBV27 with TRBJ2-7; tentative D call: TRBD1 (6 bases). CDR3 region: CASSWDISYEQYF. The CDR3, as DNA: TGTGCCAGCAGTTGGGACATTTCCTACGAGCAGTACTTC.